This T cell receptor (beta chain) originates from a study of blood T cells in healthy people across ages. V lost 3 bases and J lost 0; bases outside the gene matches: 3. The germline CDR1 and CDR2 sequences are KGHSH and LQKENI. The CDR3 contains 16 residues. The use of a sample-barcoded 5' primer and a J-beta primer mix characterized a second PCR of roughly 7 to 12 cycles. MiXCR, run by TCRdb on the 5' RACE reads, gives a single entry per CDR3 protein. The sample has 950,000 to 1,200,000 distinct CDR3 sequences, approximately 38% seen once. This clonotype was observed a few times. The draw of peripheral blood yielded ten milliliters from each donor. A minimum of 6.5 million PBMCs was isolated per sample. Extractions gave at least 6 micrograms of total RNA per sample.

The chain combines TRBV18 with TRBJ2-5; 11 bases are shared with TRBD2. Sequencing was done on a sample of blood. The source of this sequence is a man younger than 35 in good health. The CDR3 region is CASSPPLAGDQETQYF. CDR3 nucleotides: TGTGCCAGCTCACCCCCACTAGCGGGGGACCAAGAGACCCAGTACTTC.